The sequence of this T cell receptor (beta chain) was determined in a study of regulatory T cells in long-lasting Graves disease. Investigators prepared the TCR beta libraries by applying iRepertoire HTBI primers and Arm-PCR of CDR3 regions. MiXCR, applied by TCRdb to the multiplex PCR reads, yields one record per CDR3 protein. The table records approximately 500,000 distinct CDR3 sequences, around a fifth of them present only once. This clonotype was seen a handful of times. CDR3 size: 14 residues. CDR1 and CDR2 from the germline V gene are LGHNT and FRNRAP. Trimming cost V 6 bases and J 0 bases, with 9 bases left between them. Regarding time point: persistent/refractory GD, antithyroid drugs over 5 years with positive TRAb. Preparation of the TCR library used RNA extracted from PBMCs.

This specimen consisted of peripheral blood mononuclear cells (PBMCs), obtained when the disease was refractory, from a patient treated with antithyroid drugs. The chain recombines TRBV12-5 with TRBJ2-1; no definite D call. This TCR was sampled from a female donor with Graves disease. CDR3 coding DNA: TGTGCTAGTGGACCCAGTAACTCCTACAATGAGCAGTTCTTC. Translation gives CASGPSNSYNEQFF.